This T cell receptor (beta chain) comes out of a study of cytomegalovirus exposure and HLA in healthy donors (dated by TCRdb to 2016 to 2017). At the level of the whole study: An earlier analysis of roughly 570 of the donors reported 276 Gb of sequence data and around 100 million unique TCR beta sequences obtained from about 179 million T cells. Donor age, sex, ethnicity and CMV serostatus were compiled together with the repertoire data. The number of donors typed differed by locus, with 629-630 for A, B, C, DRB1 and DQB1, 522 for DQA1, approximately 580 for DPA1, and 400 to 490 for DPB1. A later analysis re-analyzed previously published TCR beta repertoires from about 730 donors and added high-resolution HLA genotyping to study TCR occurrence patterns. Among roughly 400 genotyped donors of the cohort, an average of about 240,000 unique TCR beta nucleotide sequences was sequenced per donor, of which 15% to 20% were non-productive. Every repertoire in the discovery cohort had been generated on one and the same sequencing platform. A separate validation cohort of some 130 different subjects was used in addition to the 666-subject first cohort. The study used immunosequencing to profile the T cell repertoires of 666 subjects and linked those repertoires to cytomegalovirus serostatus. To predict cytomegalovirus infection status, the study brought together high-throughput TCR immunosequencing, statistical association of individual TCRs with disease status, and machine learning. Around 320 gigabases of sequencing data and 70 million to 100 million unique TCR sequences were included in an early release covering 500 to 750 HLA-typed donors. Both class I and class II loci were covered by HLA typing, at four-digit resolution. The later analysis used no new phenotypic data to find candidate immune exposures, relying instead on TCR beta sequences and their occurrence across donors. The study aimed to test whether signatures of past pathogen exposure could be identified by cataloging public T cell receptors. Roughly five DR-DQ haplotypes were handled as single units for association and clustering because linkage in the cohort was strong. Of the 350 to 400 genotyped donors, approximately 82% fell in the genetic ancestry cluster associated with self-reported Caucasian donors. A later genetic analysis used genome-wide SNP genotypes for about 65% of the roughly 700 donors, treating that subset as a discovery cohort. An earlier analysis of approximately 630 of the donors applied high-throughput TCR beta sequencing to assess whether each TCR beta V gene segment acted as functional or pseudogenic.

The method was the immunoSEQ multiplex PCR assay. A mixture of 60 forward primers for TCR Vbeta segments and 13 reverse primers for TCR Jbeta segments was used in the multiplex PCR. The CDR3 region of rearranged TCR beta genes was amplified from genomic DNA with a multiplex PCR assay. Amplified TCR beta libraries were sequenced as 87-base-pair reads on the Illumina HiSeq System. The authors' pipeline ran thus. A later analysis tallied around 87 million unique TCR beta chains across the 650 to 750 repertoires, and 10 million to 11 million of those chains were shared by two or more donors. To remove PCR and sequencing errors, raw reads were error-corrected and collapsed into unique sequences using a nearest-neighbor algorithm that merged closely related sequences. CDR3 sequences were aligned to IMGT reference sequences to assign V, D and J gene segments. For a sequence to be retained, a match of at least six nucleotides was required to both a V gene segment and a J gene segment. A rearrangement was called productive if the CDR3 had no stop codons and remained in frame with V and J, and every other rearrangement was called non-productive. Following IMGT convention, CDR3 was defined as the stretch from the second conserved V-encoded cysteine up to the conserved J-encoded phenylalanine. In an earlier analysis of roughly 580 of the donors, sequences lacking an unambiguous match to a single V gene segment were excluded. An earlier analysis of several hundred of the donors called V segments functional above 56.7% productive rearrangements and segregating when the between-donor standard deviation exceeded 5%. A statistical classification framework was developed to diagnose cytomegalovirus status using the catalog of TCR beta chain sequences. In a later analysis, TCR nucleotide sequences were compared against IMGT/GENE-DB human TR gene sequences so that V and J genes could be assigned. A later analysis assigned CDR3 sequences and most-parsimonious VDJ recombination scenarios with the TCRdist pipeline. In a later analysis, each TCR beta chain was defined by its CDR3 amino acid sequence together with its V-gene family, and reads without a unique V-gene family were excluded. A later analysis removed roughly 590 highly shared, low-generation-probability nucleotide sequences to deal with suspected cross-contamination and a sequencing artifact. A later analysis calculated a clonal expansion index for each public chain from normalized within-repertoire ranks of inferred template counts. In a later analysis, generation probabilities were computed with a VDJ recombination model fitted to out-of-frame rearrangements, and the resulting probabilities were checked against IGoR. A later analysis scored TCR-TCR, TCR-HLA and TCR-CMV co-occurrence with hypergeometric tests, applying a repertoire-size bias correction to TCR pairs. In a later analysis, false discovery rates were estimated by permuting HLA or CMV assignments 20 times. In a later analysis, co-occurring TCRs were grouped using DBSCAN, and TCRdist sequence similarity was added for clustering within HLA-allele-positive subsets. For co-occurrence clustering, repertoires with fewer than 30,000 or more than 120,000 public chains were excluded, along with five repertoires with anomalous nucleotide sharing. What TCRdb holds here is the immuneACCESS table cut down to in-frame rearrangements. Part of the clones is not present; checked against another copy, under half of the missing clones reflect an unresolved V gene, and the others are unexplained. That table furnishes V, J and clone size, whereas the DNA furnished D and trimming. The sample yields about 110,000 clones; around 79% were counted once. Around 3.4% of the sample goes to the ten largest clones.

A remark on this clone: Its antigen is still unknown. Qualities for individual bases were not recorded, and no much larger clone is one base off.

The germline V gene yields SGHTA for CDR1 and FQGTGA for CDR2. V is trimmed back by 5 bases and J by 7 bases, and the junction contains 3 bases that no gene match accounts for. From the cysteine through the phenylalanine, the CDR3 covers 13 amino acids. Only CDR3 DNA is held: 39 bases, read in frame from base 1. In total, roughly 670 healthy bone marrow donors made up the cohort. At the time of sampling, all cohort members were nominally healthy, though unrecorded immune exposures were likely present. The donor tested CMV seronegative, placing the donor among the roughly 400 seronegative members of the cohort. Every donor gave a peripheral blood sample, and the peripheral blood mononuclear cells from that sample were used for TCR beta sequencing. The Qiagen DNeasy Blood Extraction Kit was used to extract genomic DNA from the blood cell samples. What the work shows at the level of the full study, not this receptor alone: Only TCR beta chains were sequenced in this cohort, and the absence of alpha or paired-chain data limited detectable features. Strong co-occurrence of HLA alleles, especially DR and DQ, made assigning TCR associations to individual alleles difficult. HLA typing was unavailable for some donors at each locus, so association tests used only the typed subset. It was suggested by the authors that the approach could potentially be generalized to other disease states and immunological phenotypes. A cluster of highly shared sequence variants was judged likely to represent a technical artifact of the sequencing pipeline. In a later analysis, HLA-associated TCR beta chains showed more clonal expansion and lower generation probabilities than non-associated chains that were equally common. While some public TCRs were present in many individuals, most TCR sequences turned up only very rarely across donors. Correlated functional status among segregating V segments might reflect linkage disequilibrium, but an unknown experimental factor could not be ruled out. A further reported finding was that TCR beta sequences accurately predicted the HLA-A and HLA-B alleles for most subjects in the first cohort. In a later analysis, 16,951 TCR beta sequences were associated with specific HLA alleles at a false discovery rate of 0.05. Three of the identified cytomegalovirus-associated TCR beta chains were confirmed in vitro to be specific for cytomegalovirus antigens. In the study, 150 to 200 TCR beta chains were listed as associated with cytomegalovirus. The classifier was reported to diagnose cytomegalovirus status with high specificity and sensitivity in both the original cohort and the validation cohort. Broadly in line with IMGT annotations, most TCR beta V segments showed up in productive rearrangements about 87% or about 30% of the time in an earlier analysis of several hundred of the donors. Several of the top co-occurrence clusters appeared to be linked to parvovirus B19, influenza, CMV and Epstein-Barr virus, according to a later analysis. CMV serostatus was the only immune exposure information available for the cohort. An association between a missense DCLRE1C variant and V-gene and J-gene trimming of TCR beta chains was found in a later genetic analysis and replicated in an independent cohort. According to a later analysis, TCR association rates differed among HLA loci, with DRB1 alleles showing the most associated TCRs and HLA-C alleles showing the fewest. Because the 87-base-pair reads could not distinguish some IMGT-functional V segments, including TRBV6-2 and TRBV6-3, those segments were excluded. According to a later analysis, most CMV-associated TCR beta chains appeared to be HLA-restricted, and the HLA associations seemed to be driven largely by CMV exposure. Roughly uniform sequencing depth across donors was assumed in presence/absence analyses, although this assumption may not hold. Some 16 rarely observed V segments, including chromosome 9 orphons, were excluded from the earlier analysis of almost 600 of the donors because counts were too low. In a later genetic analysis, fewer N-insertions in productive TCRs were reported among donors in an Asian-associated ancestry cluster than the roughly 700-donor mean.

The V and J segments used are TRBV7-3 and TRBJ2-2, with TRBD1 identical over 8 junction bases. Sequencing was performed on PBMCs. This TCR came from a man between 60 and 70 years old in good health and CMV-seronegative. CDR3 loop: CASSTGQGGELFF. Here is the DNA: TGTGCCAGCAGCACCGGACAGGGCGGGGAGCTGTTTTTT. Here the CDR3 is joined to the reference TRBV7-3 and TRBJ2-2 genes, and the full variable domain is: GAGVSQTPSNKVTEKGKYVELRCDPISGHTALYWYRQSLGQGPEFLIYFQGTGAADDSGLPNDRFFAVRPEGSVSTLKIQRTERGDSAVYLCASSTGQGGELFFGEGSRLTVL.